The 28 T cell receptor beta chains reported below all come from one sample, sequenced in a study of T cells of healthy individuals. TCRdb independently ran MiXCR on the 5' RACE reads; one entry per CDR3 protein. The table lists 50,000 to 55,000 distinct CDR3 sequences, roughly 14% of them singletons. The receptors originated from a human donor in good health.

This clonotype was observed a few times. This rearrangement joins TRBV29-1 to TRBJ2-5; 9 bases are shared with TRBD2. CDR3 length: 11 amino acids. Germline V lookup: CDR1 SQVTM, CDR2 ANQGSEA. After removal of 7 bases from V and 5 bases from J, the junction contained 2 bases not matched to a gene. The CDR3 here is CSGGLAETQYF. For the CDR3, the DNA is TGCAGCGGCGGACTAGCGGAGACCCAGTACTTC.

To note about this clonotype: One end of the junction fails to match germline, which may point to a read error. The gene calls are TRBV7-9 and TRBJ1-5; D possibly corresponds to TRBD1 (5 bases). The germline gives CDR1 SEHNR, CDR2 FQNEAQ (reference sequence). CDR3 length: 13 amino acids. The CDR3 DNA follows: TGTGCCAGCAGCGGGGCGAACAATCAGCCCCAGAATTTT. This gives the protein CASSGANNQPQNF.

V usage is TRBV19 and J usage is TRBJ2-2; D not certain. V shed 10 bases and J shed 2 bases, with 23 bases lying between them. In germline, CDR1 is LNHDA, CDR2 SQIVND (reference sequence). CDR3 size: 17 residues. Written as DNA, the CDR3 is TGTGCCACCGCCGCCAACACCGGGCCACTTAACACCGGGGAGCTGTTTTTT. Residues: CATAANTGPLNTGELFF.

This clonotype appeared a few times. The rearrangement links TRBV27 to TRBJ2-2; the D gene is possibly TRBD2 (6 bases). Germline values: CDR1 MNHEY, CDR2 SMNVEV (reference sequence). The ends were cut back, 7 bases at V and 6 bases at J, with 12 bases in the middle. This CDR3 contains 13 residues. Written as DNA, the CDR3 is TGTGCCAGCACCGGGAGACATTCCGGGGAGCTGTTTTTT. It codes for CASTGRHSGELFF.

The gene calls are TRBV11-1 and TRBJ1-5; TRBD1 agrees at 9 bases. CDR1 is SGHAT, CDR2 FQDESV, per germline (reference sequence). The CDR3 length is 20 residues. Trimming removed 1 base from V and 0 bases from J; junction bases left unmatched: 13. The CDR3 spells CASSLVHRTGAIYSNQPQHF. DNA for the CDR3: TGTGCCAGCAGCTTAGTCCATCGGACAGGGGCCATATATAGCAATCAGCCCCAGCATTTT.

This clonotype occurred many times. This rearrangement joins TRBV20-1 to TRBJ2-2, with D unclear. V was clipped by 5 bases and J by 6 bases, with 10 bases between them. Per germline, CDR1 DFQATT and CDR2 SNEGSKA (reference sequence). CDR3 length: 12 residues. CDR3 residues: CSAGPSPGELFF. DNA of the CDR3: TGCAGTGCTGGTCCGAGTCCCGGGGAGCTGTTTTTT.

This sequence joins TRBV2 and TRBJ1-5; maybe TRBD1 (5 bases). Trimming cost V 2 bases and J 6 bases, with 11 bases left between them. The CDR3 sequence is 14 residues long. Per germline, CDR1 SNHLY and CDR2 FYNNEI. The DNA for the CDR3 is TGTGCCAGCAGTGAAACCAGGGTAGGTCAGCCCCAGCATTTT. It yields the protein CASSETRVGQPQHF.

This clonotype was counted a few times. This rearrangement joins TRBV5-5 to TRBJ1-1; 9 nucleotides line up with TRBD1. The germline V gene encodes CDR1 SGHKS and CDR2 YYEKEE (reference sequence). The V segment lost 3 bases and the J segment 3 bases; nucleotides outside the gene matches: 12. CDR3 length: 17 residues. CDR3 sequence: CASSSRLPGQGDTEAFF. CDR3 DNA sequence: TGTGCCAGCAGCTCCCGACTCCCGGGACAGGGAGACACTGAAGCTTTCTTT. Filled out from reference TRBV5-5 and TRBJ1-1, the complete variable domain reads DAGVTQSPTHLIKTRGQQVTLRCSPISGHKSVSWYQQVLGQGPQFIFQYYEKEERGRGNFPDRFSARQFPNYSSELNVNALLLGDSALYLCASSSRLPGQGDTEAFFGQGTRLTVV.

V gene TRBV6-5 combines with J gene TRBJ1-1; 9 bases agree with TRBD1. J was trimmed by 8 bases and V by 6 bases; bases with no gene match: 7. This CDR3 is 13 amino acids long. The germline V gene encodes CDR1 MNHEY and CDR2 SVGAGI. The CDR3 is CASSPADRGEAFF. CDR3 DNA sequence: TGTGCCAGCAGCCCGGCGGACAGGGGAGAAGCTTTCTTT.

This clonotype was seen only a few times. This chain joins TRBV24-1 and TRBJ1-5; TRBD1 matches at 7 bases. The CDR3 has 16 amino acids. Germline CDR1 KGHDR, CDR2 SFDVKD. With 3 bases clipped from V and 3 bases from J, the junction kept 7 bases outside the gene matches. Written as DNA, the CDR3 is TGTGCCACCAGTGATGCGGGACAGAGCTTCAATCAGCCCCAGCATTTT. This sequence encodes CATSDAGQSFNQPQHF.

V gene TRBV12-3 or TRBV12-4 combines with J gene TRBJ1-1, with a possible D match to TRBD1 (5 bases). V dropped 3 bases and J dropped 0 bases, with 8 bases sitting between them. The CDR3 covers 14 residues. The CDR3 region is CASSFQGLNTEAFF. The CDR3 DNA reads TGTGCCAGCAGTTTCCAGGGCCTGAACACTGAAGCTTTCTTT.

This clonotype occurred many times. The chain recombines TRBV5-4 with TRBJ2-3; 9 nucleotides align to TRBD2. V lost 4 bases to trimming and J lost 5 bases; unmatched junction nucleotides: 11. Looked up from germline, CDR1 is SGHNT and CDR2 is YYREEE (reference sequence). The CDR3 totals 16 residues. The CDR3 nucleotides read TGTGCCAGCAGCCGCCCTAGCGGGAATTCAGGAGATACGCAGTATTTT. It yields the protein CASSRPSGNSGDTQYF.

There are a few counts of this clonotype. V is TRBV11-2 and J is TRBJ2-3, with TRBD1 matching over 7 bases. Unmatched junction bases numbered 13, after V lost 6 bases and J lost 4 bases. Germline-derived CDR1 and CDR2 are SGHAT and FQNNGV. The CDR3 loop spans 16 amino acids. The CDR3 is CASSTYRTGFPDTQYF. CDR3 DNA: TGTGCCAGCAGTACTTATAGGACAGGCTTCCCAGATACGCAGTATTTT.

This clonotype came up many times. V gene TRBV12-3 or TRBV12-4 combines with J gene TRBJ2-3; possible D gene TRBD1, 6 bases. The CDR3 spans 17 residues. V was shortened by 6 bases and J by 4 bases, with 23 bases between the two germline ends. In DNA form, the CDR3 reads TGTGCCAGCAGCTCTTCGACTTCAGGGGAAATGCCAGATACGCAGTATTTT. It codes for CASSSSTSGEMPDTQYF.

The rearrangement links TRBV14 to TRBJ2-7, with D perhaps TRBD2 (6 bases). This CDR3 has 15 amino acids. V dropped 4 bases and J dropped 0 bases, with 13 bases sitting between them. CDR1 and CDR2 from the germline V gene are SGHDN and FVKESK. The CDR3 DNA follows: TGTGCCAGCAGCCGGGACTCTTTGAGCTCCTACGAGCAGTACTTC. Protein sequence: CASSRDSLSSYEQYF. The full variable domain, its missing parts supplied by reference TRBV14 and TRBJ2-7, is EAGVTQFPSHSVIEKGQTVTLRCDPISGHDNLYWYRRVMGKEIKFLLHFVKESKQDESGMPNNRFLAERTGGTYSTLKVQPAELEDSGVYFCASSRDSLSSYEQYFGPGTRLTVT.

J is TRBJ2-1 and V is TRBV7-8; D remains ambiguous. Germline values: CDR1 SGHVS, CDR2 FQNEAQ. V lost 4 bases, J lost 3 bases, and 13 bases lay in between. This CDR3 comprises 15 residues. CDR3 DNA: TGTGCCAGCAGCTCTGGAGTCTCCGACTACAATGAGCAGTTCTTC. Protein sequence: CASSSGVSDYNEQFF.

This clonotype has ten or more counts. This chain joins TRBV3-1 and TRBJ2-5, with D possibly matching TRBD2 (6 bases). Germline values: CDR1 LGHDT, CDR2 YNNKEL (reference sequence). The CDR3 covers 11 residues. Trimming cost V 4 bases and J 11 bases, with 11 bases left between them. The CDR3 region has the DNA TGTGCCAGCAGCCTCGGGGGTGCACAGTACTTC. Its translation is CASSLGGAQYF.

This clonotype occurred many times. This sequence joins TRBV15 and TRBJ2-7; possible D gene TRBD1, 5 bases. Germline values: CDR1 LNHNV, CDR2 YYDKDF (reference sequence). There are 14 residues in the CDR3. The V and J ends lost 0 bases and 5 bases respectively, with 11 bases between them. CDR3: CATSRDRAAHEQYF. The CDR3 bases are TGTGCCACCAGCAGAGACAGGGCGGCCCACGAGCAGTACTTC.

The V gene is TRBV7-9, the J gene TRBJ2-2; D gene unclear. Deletions cut 4 bases from V and 7 bases from J, with 22 bases between. Germline V lookup: CDR1 SEHNR, CDR2 FQNEAQ (reference sequence). This CDR3 comprises 17 residues. The CDR3 region is CASSSGPILSKIGELFF. The DNA for the CDR3 is TGTGCCAGCAGCTCTGGACCGATCCTCTCAAAGATCGGGGAGCTGTTTTTT.

This chain links TRBV2 with TRBJ2-1; D is possibly TRBD1 or TRBD2 (5 bases each). The CDR3 is 15 residues long. With 1 base removed from V and 0 bases from J, the gap between germline ends came to 7 bases. Germline V CDR1 and CDR2: SNHLY, FYNNEI. Here the CDR3 reads CASSEGGYSYNEQFF. CDR3 coding DNA: TGTGCCAGCAGTGAAGGGGGGTACTCCTACAATGAGCAGTTCTTC. Complete variable domain (other parts from reference TRBV2 and TRBJ2-1): EPEVTQTPSHQVTQMGQEVILRCVPISNHLYFYWYRQILGQKVEFLVSFYNNEISEKSEIFDDQFSVERPDGSNFTLKIRSTKLEDSAMYFCASSEGGYSYNEQFFGPGTRLTVL.

This clonotype was observed many times. The V gene is TRBV12-3 or TRBV12-4, the J gene TRBJ2-7; D remains unclear. Deletions cut 6 bases from V and 3 bases from J, with 12 bases between. The CDR3 contains 13 residues. CDR3 residues: CASSYEIFYEQYF. In DNA, the CDR3 is TGTGCCAGCAGCTACGAAATTTTCTACGAGCAGTACTTC.

This clonotype was observed at least ten times. The chain has TRBV7-3 and TRBJ1-3; 8 bases agree with TRBD1. This CDR3 comprises 14 residues. J lost 4 bases, V lost 5 bases, and 4 bases had no gene match. CDR1 is SGHTA and CDR2 is FQGTGA in the germline V gene. The CDR3 region is CASSRTGSGNTIYF. The CDR3 DNA sequence: TGTGCCAGCAGCCGGACAGGGTCCGGAAACACCATATATTTT.

This clonotype occurred a few times. V gene TRBV11-2 combines with J gene TRBJ2-2; D is unclear. The CDR3 has 15 amino acids. The V gene's germline CDR1 is SGHAT and CDR2 FQNNGV. V lost 2 bases to trimming and J lost 3 bases, with 10 bases between them. CDR3 region: CASSLNGLHTGELFF. Here the CDR3 DNA reads TGTGCCAGCAGCTTAAATGGCTTACACACCGGGGAGCTGTTTTTT.

This clonotype was found a few times. For the CDR3, the DNA is TGTGCCAGCAGCGTAGTAGCGGGGGGCCTAAATGAGCAGTTCTTC. Protein product: CASSVVAGGLNEQFF. This chain links TRBV9 with TRBJ2-1; 10 bases are shared with TRBD2. V was pared by 0 bases and J by 7 bases, with 4 bases of the junction left unmatched. Germline V gene lookup returns CDR1 SGDLS and CDR2 YYNGEE. The CDR3 contains 15 residues.

This chain joins TRBV20-1 and TRBJ2-3, with 9 bases aligning to TRBD2. The length of the CDR3 is 15 residues. Losses at the gene ends were 6 bases for V and 3 bases for J; bases not matched to a gene: 10. Germline CDR1 is DFQATT and CDR2 is SNEGSKA (reference sequence). This chain's CDR3 is CSADPAGLATDTQYF. The CDR3 DNA follows: TGCAGTGCGGATCCCGCGGGACTAGCAACAGATACGCAGTATTTT.

This clonotype was found many times. The chain couples TRBV9 to TRBJ2-3; the match to TRBD2 covers 9 bases. CDR1 and CDR2 (germline): SGDLS, YYNGEE. This CDR3 has 16 amino acids. V lost 0 bases and J lost 2; bases outside the gene matches: 4. Here the CDR3 reads CASSVDPSGDTDTQYF. DNA of the CDR3: TGTGCCAGCAGCGTAGATCCTAGCGGGGACACAGATACGCAGTATTTT.

The CDR3 DNA reads as TGTGCCAGCAGTTACAGAAGGACGGGCGAGCAGTACTTC. It encodes CASSYRRTGEQYF. The genes are TRBV6-2 or TRBV6-3 and TRBJ2-7; D gene ambiguous. CDR1 and CDR2 (germline): MNHEY, SVGEGT. This CDR3 is 13 amino acids long. Trimming removed 2 bases at V and 6 bases at J, with 11 bases between.

This clonotype has a count of ten or more. This chain uses TRBV29-1 with TRBJ2-1, with TRBD2 matching 7 bases. Germline values: CDR1 SQVTM, CDR2 ANQGSEA. This CDR3 has 14 residues. The V gene end was trimmed by 4 bases and the J gene end by 2 bases; junction bases not matched to a gene: 5. The CDR3 sequence: CSVVGGSTYNEQFF. CDR3 bases: TGCAGCGTTGTGGGCGGGAGCACCTACAATGAGCAGTTCTTC.